A selection of T cell receptor beta chains follows, all from one sample in a study of blood T cell repertoires in COVID-19. Sequencing was performed with immunoSEQ multiplex PCR; in TCRdb, only in-frame clones are kept and a portion is missing. The table has 150,000 or so clones, approximately 80% seen once. The sample taken for sequencing was peripheral blood. The receptors derive from an older woman with COVID-19, enrolled during active disease. CDR3s include the opening cysteine and the closing phenylalanine or tryptophan. The D gene is left open where the match is weak. Rows may omit the clone size; those that give it use once, few, many or a size class.

clone size	V gene	J gene	D gene	CDR3 DNA	CDR3 protein
-	TRBV6-5	TRBJ2-2	TRBD1	TGTGCCAGCCGACCAGGGGGTGCGAACACCGGGGAGCTGTTTTTT	CASRPGGANTGELFF
-	TRBV7-9	TRBJ1-2	-	TGTGCCAGCAGCTTACCCATTGGGGGGGCCCATTACACGCGTGGCTACACCTTC	CASSLPIGGAHYTRGYTF
-	TRBV7-6	TRBJ1-2	-	TGTGCCAGCAGCTTAAGCCACGGCTATGGCTACACCTTC	CASSLSHGYGYTF
few	TRBV9	TRBJ1-3	-	TGTGCCAGCAGTGGGGAGGGGGTAGGGAGTGGAAACACCATATATTTT	CASSGEGVGSGNTIYF
-	TRBV19	TRBJ1-2	TRBD1	TGTGCCAGTAGTACCGGGACAGGGGCCGTAAACAAAAACTATGGCTACACCTTC	CASSTGTGAVNKNYGYTF
few	TRBV5-1	TRBJ1-2	-	TGCGCCAGCAGGTACTCCGGGGATGGAGGCTACACCTTC	CASRYSGDGGYTF
once	TRBV6-2/TRBV6-3	TRBJ1-6	TRBD1	TGTGCCAGCAGTTACTCTGGGACAGCCTTTAATTCACCCCTCCACTTT	CASSYSGTAFNSPLHF
many	TRBV7-8	TRBJ2-4	TRBD1	TGTGCCAGCAGAACAACCACGGACAGGGTGTGGTACTTC	CASRTTTDRVWYF
-	TRBV6-5	TRBJ2-1	TRBD1	TGTGCCAGCAGTTCCTCCGGGACAGGGGTAAATGAGCAGTTCTTC	CASSSSGTGVNEQFF
-	TRBV18	TRBJ1-5	-	TGTGCCAGCTCACCACGTGTCCTAAGCAATCAGCCCCAGCATTTT	CASSPRVLSNQPQHF
once	TRBV6-5	TRBJ1-6	TRBD1	TGTGCCAGCAGTTTCACCGGGACAGGGCCCTATTCACCCCTCCACTTT	CASSFTGTGPYSPLHF
-	TRBV7-2	TRBJ2-1	TRBD2	TGTGCCAGCAGCCCGCGCGGGCTAGCGGGAGGACTCTACAATGAGCAGTTCTTC	CASSPRGLAGGLYNEQFF
-	TRBV25-1	TRBJ2-1	-	TGTGCCAGCAGTGACAGGGCCGCGGGGTACAATGAGCAGTTCTTC	CASSDRAAGYNEQFF
-	TRBV9	TRBJ2-2	TRBD1	TGTGCCAGCAGCGTAGTGGGACAGGGGGCCGGGGAGCTGTTTTTT	CASSVVGQGAGELFF
-	TRBV24-1	TRBJ2-5	-	TGTGCCACCAGTGATTTGCGAGAGACCCAGTACTTC	CATSDLRETQYF
few	TRBV18	TRBJ2-7	TRBD2	TGTGCCAGCTCACCCATAGCGGGAGGCTCCTACGAGCAGTACTTC	CASSPIAGGSYEQYF
-	TRBV6-4	TRBJ1-2	-	TGTGCCAGCAGTGAGGGAGGCCGCGGCTATGGCTACACCTTC	CASSEGGRGYGYTF
-	TRBV4-1	TRBJ1-4	TRBD1	TGCGCCAGCACGCGGGACAGGGGGTTTGAAAAACTGTTTTTT	CASTRDRGFEKLFF
-	TRBV27	TRBJ1-1	TRBD1	TGTGCCAGCAGTTTAGGACAGGTGAACACTGAAGCTTTCTTT	CASSLGQVNTEAFF
once	TRBV11-2	TRBJ2-3	TRBD1	TGTGCCAGCAGCTCCGGACAGGTGGTGATCAGGGATACGCAGTATTTT	CASSSGQVVIRDTQYF
-	TRBV7-8	TRBJ2-7	TRBD1	TGTGCCAGCAGCATAAGCCCGGGACAGGGCGGGGTGGTTTCGGACTACGAGCAGTACTTC	CASSISPGQGGVVSDYEQYF
-	TRBV5-4	TRBJ1-2	-	TGTGCCAGCAGCTTGGCTGGTGGGGGGGTTGTAAACTATGGCTACACCTTC	CASSLAGGGVVNYGYTF
-	TRBV5-1	TRBJ1-2	-	TGCGCCAGCAGCCTCGAAGGACAGCCAACCTCCTATGGCTACACCTTC	CASSLEGQPTSYGYTF
-	TRBV7-9	TRBJ2-5	-	TGTGCCAGCAGCGCGGACAGCGTGGAGACCCAGTACTTC	CASSADSVETQYF
-	TRBV2	TRBJ1-1	TRBD1	TGTGCCAGCAAAGGGACAGGTATCCTCATGAACACTGAAGCTTTCTTT	CASKGTGILMNTEAFF
-	TRBV5-4	TRBJ1-2	TRBD1	TGTGCCAGCAGCTCCCCTGCAGGGGGCTATGGCTACACCTTC	CASSSPAGGYGYTF
-	TRBV3-1/TRBV3-2	TRBJ2-6	-	TGTGCCAGCAGTATTCCTGGGGCCAACGTCCTGACTTTC	CASSIPGANVLTF
once	TRBV5-1	TRBJ1-2	-	TGCGCCAGCAGCCTCGGGCCCCACCTTTCTGGGGGGTATGGCTACACCTTC	CASSLGPHLSGGYGYTF
-	TRBV4-1	TRBJ2-1	TRBD1	TGCGCCAGCAGCCAAGTTCTGAGGGGGCTCAGGGCCTACAATGAGCAGTTCTTC	CASSQVLRGLRAYNEQFF
few	TRBV7-9	TRBJ2-1	TRBD1	TGTGCCAGCAGCTTAGAGTTAGACAGGGGCAATGAGCAGTTCTTC	CASSLELDRGNEQFF
-	TRBV27	TRBJ1-3	TRBD1	TGTGCCAGCAGCCAGGGACAGATCTCCTCTGGAAACACCATATATTTT	CASSQGQISSGNTIYF
-	TRBV6-6	TRBJ2-5	TRBD2	TGTGCCAGCGGGGCGGGGGGGCTTGAGACCCGGTACTTC	CASGAGGLETRYF
few	TRBV6-6	TRBJ1-1	-	TGTGCCAGCAGTTACTCTCGGGGAACAATGAACACTGAAGCTTTCTTT	CASSYSRGTMNTEAFF
-	TRBV7-2	TRBJ2-5	-	TGTGCCAGCAGAATGAGGGGGGGCGTGCAAGAGACCCAGTACTTC	CASRMRGGVQETQYF
-	TRBV6-5	TRBJ2-2	-	TGTGCCAGCACCGGCAGGATGAACACCGGGGAGCTGTTTTTT	CASTGRMNTGELFF
-	TRBV5-1	TRBJ1-5	TRBD1	TGCGCCAGCAGCACCACAGGGGGGGGTCAGCCCCAGCATTTT	CASSTTGGGQPQHF
-	TRBV2	TRBJ2-3	TRBD2	TGTGCCAGCAGGCTAGCGGGATCTAGCACAGATACGCAGTATTTT	CASRLAGSSTDTQYF
-	TRBV5-1	TRBJ1-1	TRBD1	TGCGCCAGCAGCTTGGGGGGGACAGTCAACACTGAAGCTTTCTTT	CASSLGGTVNTEAFF
-	TRBV5-5	TRBJ2-3	-	TGTGCCAGCAGCACAGGTTCTAGCACAGATACGCAGTATTTT	CASSTGSSTDTQYF
-	TRBV28	TRBJ2-7	TRBD2	TGTGCCAGCAGTTCTGCGGGGGTGTCCTACGAGCAGTACTTC	CASSSAGVSYEQYF
few	TRBV5-4	TRBJ1-2	-	TGTGCCAGCAGCTTTAGGCACAGAACTAACTATGGCTACACCTTC	CASSFRHRTNYGYTF